This TCR beta chain derives from a study of technical replicates of blood from a handful of donors. V lost 5 bases and J 0 bases, leaving 9 bases between the germline ends. The CDR3 consists of 14 residues. CDR1 SGHRS and CDR2 YFSETQ come from the germline V gene. Measured with immunoSEQ multiplex PCR; TCRdb has only the in-frame clones, and not every one. The data contain about 83,000 clones, about 96% of them singletons. Sample: T cells isolated from PBMCs. The J gene is TRBJ1-3, the V gene TRBV5-1; the D is unclear. This receptor was taken from a human donor in good health. The CDR3 DNA reads TGCGCCAGCAGAATCGGGAACTCTGGAAACACCATATATTTT. It codes for CASRIGNSGNTIYF.